This passage covers 20 T cell receptor beta chains from one sample sequenced in a study of T-cell memory formation after mild COVID-19. TCRdb reprocessed the 5' RACE reads via MiXCR and lists one record per CDR3 protein. Among over 130,000 distinct CDR3 sequences listed, around 15% were seen once. The sequencing sample was made of PBMCs or a T cell subset sorted from them (not recorded which). These receptors were obtained from an adult woman who had mild COVID-19 (a few samples of this study predate the infection). Cell type and time point are not known.

CDR3 loop: CARSSGTSGRYEQFF. CDR3 coding DNA: TGTGCCAGAAGCTCCGGGACTAGCGGGAGATATGAGCAGTTCTTC. The chain combines TRBV2 with TRBJ2-1, with 14 nucleotides matching TRBD2. The CDR3 is made up of 15 amino acids. The V and J ends lost 9 bases and 8 bases, in that order; junction bases with no gene match: 9. CDR1 and CDR2 from the germline V gene are SNHLY and FYNNEI.

This clonotype has ten or more counts. The chain is built from TRBV5-1 and TRBJ2-7; 12 bases align to TRBD2. CDR3 length equals 15 residues. V lost 3 bases, J lost 5 bases, and 6 bases stayed unmatched. In germline, CDR1 is SGHRS, CDR2 YFSETQ. CDR3 in DNA: TGCGCCAGCAGCTGGCTAGCGGGAGGGCCAAACGAGCAGTACTTC. Translation: CASSWLAGGPNEQYF.

This clonotype occurred a few times. The chain has TRBV4-1 and TRBJ2-4, with 7 bases aligning to TRBD2. CDR1 and CDR2 (germline): MGHRA, YSYEKL. The CDR3 loop spans 17 amino acids. Unmatched junction bases numbered 9, after V lost 2 bases and J lost 2 bases. The DNA for the CDR3 is TGCGCCAGCAGCCAAAAAGGCGGACTAGATTCCAAAAACATTCAGTACTTC. Protein: CASSQKGGLDSKNIQYF.

This clonotype came up a few times. The chain recombines TRBV29-1 with TRBJ2-5, with a tentative D call TRBD1 (6 bases). V was shortened by 2 bases and J by 5 bases, with 21 bases between the two germline ends. The CDR3 is made up of 16 amino acids. Germline V CDR1 and CDR2: SQVTM, ANQGSEA. CDR3 sequence: CSVEFGQGLRVETQYF. The CDR3 DNA is TGCAGCGTTGAATTTGGGCAGGGGTTACGGGTGGAGACCCAGTACTTC.

This sequence joins TRBV25-1 and TRBJ2-7; TRBD1 matches at 7 bases. CDR1 is MGHDK and CDR2 is SYGVNS in the germline V gene. Germline trimming cut 2 bases from V and 3 bases from J; bases unmatched to any gene: 1. The CDR3 spans 13 residues. As DNA, the CDR3 is TGTGCCAGCAGTGAAACAGGGGTCTACGAGCAGTACTTC. Amino acid sequence: CASSETGVYEQYF.

V is TRBV5-6 and J is TRBJ2-3; 10 bases align to TRBD1. Trimming cost V 4 bases and J 0 bases; bases outside gene matches: 5. CDR1 and CDR2 (germline): SGHDT, YYEEEE. The CDR3 has 16 residues. The CDR3 loop reads CASSPRTGGSTDTQYF. As DNA, the CDR3 is TGTGCCAGCAGCCCAAGGACAGGGGGTAGCACAGATACGCAGTATTTT.

In its sample, this clonotype was seen a few times. The chain combines TRBV19 with TRBJ2-3; the match to TRBD2 covers 8 bases. Germline V gene lookup returns CDR1 LNHDA and CDR2 SQIVND (reference sequence). The CDR3 length is 15 residues. The V gene end was trimmed by 8 bases and the J gene end by 0 bases; junction bases not matched to a gene: 7. The CDR3 coding sequence is TGTGCCAGTGCCTCGACTAGCGCAAGCACAGATACGCAGTATTTT. Translated: CASASTSASTDTQYF. The variable domain in full, with the rest retrieved from reference TRBV19 and TRBJ2-3, is DGGITQSPKYLFRKEGQNVTLSCEQNLNHDAMYWYRQDPGQGLRLIYYSQIVNDFQKGDIAEGYSVSREKKESFPLTVTSAQKNPTAFYLCASASTSASTDTQYFGPGTRLTVL.

Remarks on this clonotype: A read error may be the cause here, since a much bigger clone is one base away. The chain employs TRBV7-2 and TRBJ2-1, with TRBD2 matching 10 bases. Germline CDR1 is SGHTA and CDR2 is FQGNSA. This CDR3 comprises 15 residues. The CDR3 DNA sequence: TGTGCCATCAGCCGTACTAGCGGGACCTACAATGAGCAGTTCTTC. As protein: CAISRTSGTYNEQFF.

This clonotype was recorded a few times. The chain recombines TRBV7-9 with TRBJ2-3, with TRBD1 as a possible D gene (5 bases). V lost 3 bases and J lost 0, with 10 bases in between. This CDR3 spans 15 amino acids. CDR1 is SEHNR and CDR2 is FQNEAQ in the germline V gene (reference sequence). CDR3 coding DNA: TGTGCCAGCAGCTTTGGGCGACAGAGCACAGATACGCAGTATTTT. This gives the protein CASSFGRQSTDTQYF.

In its sample, this clonotype was seen once. V is TRBV29-1 and J is TRBJ2-1; D is unclear. This CDR3 is 15 amino acids long. Trimming took off 2 bases at V and 9 bases at J, with 20 bases between the two ends. Germline CDR1 SQVTM, CDR2 ANQGSEA. The CDR3 here is CSVESPRARTGEQFF. DNA of the CDR3: TGCAGCGTTGAATCCCCCCGCGCCCGCACGGGTGAGCAGTTCTTC.

This chain links TRBV27 with TRBJ1-5; D gene uncertain. Germline V gene lookup returns CDR1 MNHEY and CDR2 SMNVEV (reference sequence). The CDR3 loop spans 15 amino acids. V shed 0 bases and J shed 0 bases, with 6 bases lying between them. The chain's CDR3 is CASSLSGTSNQPQHF. The CDR3 DNA reads as TGTGCCAGCAGTTTATCGGGCACTAGCAATCAGCCCCAGCATTTT.

On this clonotype itself: The junction departs from germline at one end; a sequencing error may be responsible. This chain joins TRBV5-6 and TRBJ2-3; tentative D call: TRBD2 (5 bases). CDR3 length: 13 residues. CDR1 and CDR2 from the germline V gene are SGHDT and YYEEEE. This CDR3 is CDSSPPDGVAQYF. Here the CDR3 DNA reads TGTGACAGCAGCCCCCCGGACGGGGTTGCGCAGTATTTT. Filled out from reference TRBV5-6 and TRBJ2-3, the complete variable domain reads DAGVTQSPTHLIKTRGQQVTLRCSPKSGHDTVSWYQQALGQGPQFIFQYYEEEERQRGNFPDRFSGHQFPNYSSELNVNALLLGDSALYLCDSSPPDGVAQYFGPGTRLTVL.

A few counts support this clonotype. The chain uses TRBV30 and TRBJ2-1; 11 bases line up with TRBD1. Trimming removed 1 base from V and 8 bases from J; junction bases left unmatched: 4. This CDR3 is built from 14 residues. Germline lookup yields CDR1 GTSNPN and CDR2 SVGIG (reference sequence). The CDR3 region has the DNA TGTGCCTGGAGTGGAGGACAGGGGGCCTATGAGCAGTTCTTC. Translated: CAWSGGQGAYEQFF. Full variable domain (missing parts from reference TRBV30 and TRBJ2-1): SQTIHQWPATLVQPVGSPLSLECTVEGTSNPNLYWYRQAAGRGLQLLFYSVGIGQISSEVPQNLSASRPQDRQFILSSKKLLLSDSGFYLCAWSGGQGAYEQFFGPGTRLTVL.

The V gene is TRBV4-3, the J gene TRBJ2-1; TRBD1 is a possible D gene (5 bases). V was shortened by 0 bases and J by 5 bases, with 20 bases between the two germline ends. Germline V gives CDR1 LGHNA, CDR2 YSLEER. The CDR3 sequence is 18 residues long. The CDR3 loop reads CASSQDWEGTGRDNEQFF. CDR3 DNA: TGCGCCAGCAGCCAAGATTGGGAAGGAACAGGCAGGGACAATGAGCAGTTCTTC.

This clonotype was counted a few times. V and J are TRBV15 and TRBJ2-2; tentative D call: TRBD2 (6 bases). Germline CDR1 LNHNV, CDR2 YYDKDF (reference sequence). V was clipped by 0 bases and J by 3 bases, with 11 bases between them. The CDR3 length is 16 residues. The CDR3 bases are TGTGCCACCAGCAGAGAAGGACGGGAGTACACCGGGGAGCTGTTTTTT. Its protein is CATSREGREYTGELFF.

In its sample, this clonotype was seen many times. This sequence joins TRBV6-5 and TRBJ2-3; tentatively, D is TRBD2 (5 bases). Germline CDR1 MNHEY, CDR2 SVGAGI. The CDR3 contains 15 residues. The V end lost 2 bases, the J end lost 4 bases, and 13 bases lay between the germline ends. CDR3 sequence reads: CASSYPRSGADTQYF. The CDR3 nucleotides are TGTGCCAGCAGTTACCCCCGGAGCGGCGCAGATACGCAGTATTTT.

In its sample, this clonotype was seen a few times. The chain links TRBV7-9 to TRBJ2-6, with D possibly TRBD2 on 5 matching bases. This CDR3 contains 18 residues. V lost 5 bases and J 0 bases, leaving 17 bases between the germline ends. The V gene's germline CDR1 is SEHNR and CDR2 FQNEAQ (reference sequence). The CDR3: CASSRSGESSSGANVLTF. The CDR3 bases are TGTGCCAGCAGCCGAAGCGGAGAATCAAGCTCTGGGGCCAACGTCCTGACTTTC.

This clonotype came up a few times. This rearrangement joins TRBV5-1 to TRBJ1-4; TRBD1 matches 11 bases. Germline V CDR1 and CDR2: SGHRS, YFSETQ. The CDR3 is 17 residues long. J gave up 3 bases and V 3 bases, and 7 bases lay outside the gene matches. CDR3 sequence reads: CASSYGQGAQANEKLFF. CDR3 bases: TGCGCCAGCAGCTATGGACAGGGGGCGCAAGCTAATGAAAAACTGTTTTTT.

There are many counts of this clonotype. V and J are TRBV2 and TRBJ2-3, with TRBD1 as a possible D gene (5 bases). Germline CDR1 and CDR2: SNHLY and FYNNEI. Between the trimmed V and J ends, which lost 4 bases and 2 bases, there was a span of 13 bases. The CDR3 runs 15 residues. CDR3 residues: CASSGTPWNTDTQYF. The CDR3 DNA is TGTGCCAGCAGTGGGACACCCTGGAACACAGATACGCAGTATTTT.

This clonotype was detected only a few times. This chain connects TRBV20-1 to TRBJ2-3; the D is unclear. Trimming took 0 bases from V and 6 from J, leaving 10 bases between them. CDR3 size: 13 residues. Looked up from germline, CDR1 is DFQATT and CDR2 is SNEGSKA (reference sequence). The CDR3 nucleotides read TGCAGTGCTAGAGATATCCCGGGCGATACGCAGTATTTT. Translated, it gives CSARDIPGDTQYF.